Listed here is a single T cell receptor (beta chain). Looked up from germline, CDR1 is SGHDT and CDR2 is YYEEEE. Trimming took 0 bases from V and 0 from J; bases not matched to a gene: 3. There are 15 residues in the CDR3. In the authors' methods: Estimation of nucleated cell counts relied on the amplification of reference gene primers. Using immunoSEQ multiplex PCR, the repertoire was profiled, and TCRdb retains in-frame clones only, with some absent. Clone size and the V and J calls come from that table; the DNA yielded D and trimming. The sample lists around 320,000 clones; 85% were seen once. This entry comes from a study of blood T cell repertoires in COVID-19. Study summary: Samples came from the United States, Italy and Spain, spanning acute and convalescent COVID-19. Sample material is recorded as cDNA or gDNA derived from T cells, B-cell-depleted T cells, or PBMCs.

This sequence was found in a human donor in a cohort sampled during active COVID-19. The chain has TRBV5-6 and TRBJ2-7; 7 nucleotides line up with TRBD2. The material sequenced was peripheral blood. The CDR3: CASSLGTRGSYEQYF. In nucleotides, the CDR3 is TGTGCCAGCAGCTTGGGGACTAGAGGCTCCTACGAGCAGTACTTC.